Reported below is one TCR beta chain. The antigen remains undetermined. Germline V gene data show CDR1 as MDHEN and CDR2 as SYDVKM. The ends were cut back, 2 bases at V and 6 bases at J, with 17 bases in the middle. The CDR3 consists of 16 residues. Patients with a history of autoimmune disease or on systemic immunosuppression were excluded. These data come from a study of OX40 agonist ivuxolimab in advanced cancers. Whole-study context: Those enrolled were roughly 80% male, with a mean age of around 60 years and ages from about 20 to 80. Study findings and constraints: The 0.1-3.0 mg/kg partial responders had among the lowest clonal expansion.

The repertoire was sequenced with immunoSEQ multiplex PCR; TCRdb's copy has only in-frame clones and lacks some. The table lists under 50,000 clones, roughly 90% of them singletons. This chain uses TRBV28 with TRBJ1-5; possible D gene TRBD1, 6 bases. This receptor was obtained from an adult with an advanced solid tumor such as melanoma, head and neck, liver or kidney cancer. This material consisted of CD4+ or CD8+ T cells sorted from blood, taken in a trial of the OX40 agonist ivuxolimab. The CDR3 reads CASSLTGFSGSQPQHF. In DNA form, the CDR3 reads TGTGCCAGCAGTTTAACAGGGTTCAGCGGTAGTCAGCCCCAGCATTTT.